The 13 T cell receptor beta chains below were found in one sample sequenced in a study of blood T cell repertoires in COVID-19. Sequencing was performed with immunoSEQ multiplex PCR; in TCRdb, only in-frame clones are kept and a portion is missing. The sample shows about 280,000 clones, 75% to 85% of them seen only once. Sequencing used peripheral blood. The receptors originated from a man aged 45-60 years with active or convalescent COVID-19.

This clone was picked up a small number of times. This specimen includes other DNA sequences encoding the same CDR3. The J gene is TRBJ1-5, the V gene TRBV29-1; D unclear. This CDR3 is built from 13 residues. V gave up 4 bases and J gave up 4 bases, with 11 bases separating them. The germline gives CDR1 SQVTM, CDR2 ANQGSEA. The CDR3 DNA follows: TGCAGCGTTGCCCTGGGAGTAAATCAGCCCCAGCATTTT. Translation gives CSVALGVNQPQHF.

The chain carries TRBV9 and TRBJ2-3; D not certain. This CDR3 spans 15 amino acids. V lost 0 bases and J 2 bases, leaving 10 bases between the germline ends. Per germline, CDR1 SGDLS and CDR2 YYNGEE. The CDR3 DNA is TGTGCCAGCAGCGTAGCTAATGACAACACAGATACGCAGTATTTT. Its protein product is CASSVANDNTDTQYF.

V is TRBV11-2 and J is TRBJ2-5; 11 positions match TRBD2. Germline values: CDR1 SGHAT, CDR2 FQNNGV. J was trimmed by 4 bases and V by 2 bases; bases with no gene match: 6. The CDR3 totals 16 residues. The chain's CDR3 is CASSLNRLAGGETQYF. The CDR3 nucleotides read TGTGCCAGCAGCTTAAATCGTCTAGCGGGAGGAGAGACCCAGTACTTC.

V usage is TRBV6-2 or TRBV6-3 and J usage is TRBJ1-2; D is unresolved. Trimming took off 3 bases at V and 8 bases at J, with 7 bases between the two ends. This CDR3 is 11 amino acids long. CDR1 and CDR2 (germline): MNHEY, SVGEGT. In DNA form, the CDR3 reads TGTGCCAGCAGTTATTCTCTCGGCTACACCTTC. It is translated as CASSYSLGYTF.

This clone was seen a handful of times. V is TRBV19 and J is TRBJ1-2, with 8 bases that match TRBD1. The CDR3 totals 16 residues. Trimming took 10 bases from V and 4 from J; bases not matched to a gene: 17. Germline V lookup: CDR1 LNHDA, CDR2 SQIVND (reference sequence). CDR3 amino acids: CATRVGGDRGGYGYTF. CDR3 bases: TGTGCCACCAGAGTGGGGGGAGACAGGGGTGGCTATGGCTACACCTTC.

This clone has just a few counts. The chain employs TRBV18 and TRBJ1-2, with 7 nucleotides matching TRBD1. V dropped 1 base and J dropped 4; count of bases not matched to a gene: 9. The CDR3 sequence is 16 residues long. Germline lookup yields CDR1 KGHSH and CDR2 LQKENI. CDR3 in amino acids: CASSPQGALYTYGYTF. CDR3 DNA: TGTGCCAGCTCACCACAGGGGGCCCTTTATACCTATGGCTACACCTTC.

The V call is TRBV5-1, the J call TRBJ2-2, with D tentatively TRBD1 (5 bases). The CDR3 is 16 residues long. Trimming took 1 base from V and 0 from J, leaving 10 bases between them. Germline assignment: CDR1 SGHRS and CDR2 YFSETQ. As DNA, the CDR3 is TGCGCCAGCAGCTTGTACCCGACAGCGAACACCGGGGAGCTGTTTTTT. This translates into CASSLYPTANTGELFF.

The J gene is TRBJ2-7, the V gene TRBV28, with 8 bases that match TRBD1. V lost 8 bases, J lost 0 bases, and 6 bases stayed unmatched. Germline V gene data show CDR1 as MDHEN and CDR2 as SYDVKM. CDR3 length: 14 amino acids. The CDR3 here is CASSLGQASYEQYF. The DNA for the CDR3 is TGTGCCAGCTCACTGGGACAGGCCTCCTACGAGCAGTACTTC.

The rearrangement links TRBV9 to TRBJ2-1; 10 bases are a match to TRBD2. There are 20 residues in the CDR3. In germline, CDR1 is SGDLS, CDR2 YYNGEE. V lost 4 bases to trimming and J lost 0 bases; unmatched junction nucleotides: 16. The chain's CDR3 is CASSKGASGSWVSSYNEQFF. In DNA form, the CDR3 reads TGTGCCAGCAGCAAGGGGGCTAGCGGGAGTTGGGTCAGCTCCTACAATGAGCAGTTCTTC.

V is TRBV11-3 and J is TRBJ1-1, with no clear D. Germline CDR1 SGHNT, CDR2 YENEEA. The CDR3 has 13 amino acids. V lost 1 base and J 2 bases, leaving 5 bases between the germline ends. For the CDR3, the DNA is TGTGCCAGCAGCTTAGGCAGAAACACTGAAGCTTTCTTT. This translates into CASSLGRNTEAFF.

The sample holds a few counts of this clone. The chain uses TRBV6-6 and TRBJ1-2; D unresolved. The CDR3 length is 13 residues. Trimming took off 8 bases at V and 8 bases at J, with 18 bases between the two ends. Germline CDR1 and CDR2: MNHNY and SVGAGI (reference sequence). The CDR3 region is CASLRQPLEGYTF. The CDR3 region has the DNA TGTGCCAGCCTCCGACAACCGCTCGAGGGCTACACCTTC.

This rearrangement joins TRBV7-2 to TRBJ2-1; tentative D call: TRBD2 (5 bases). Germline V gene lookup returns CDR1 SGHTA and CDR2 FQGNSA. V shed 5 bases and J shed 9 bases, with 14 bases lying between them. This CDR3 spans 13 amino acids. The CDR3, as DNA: TGTGCCAGCAGCGTCGTCCTAGCCCGTGAGCAGTTCTTC. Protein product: CASSVVLAREQFF.

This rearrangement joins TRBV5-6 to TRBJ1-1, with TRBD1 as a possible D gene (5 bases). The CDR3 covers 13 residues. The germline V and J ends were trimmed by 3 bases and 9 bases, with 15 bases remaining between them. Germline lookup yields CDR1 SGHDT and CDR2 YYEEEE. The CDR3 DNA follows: TGTGCCAGCAGCTCCGGGGGATTGATTAAAGCTTTCTTT. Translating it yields CASSSGGLIKAFF.